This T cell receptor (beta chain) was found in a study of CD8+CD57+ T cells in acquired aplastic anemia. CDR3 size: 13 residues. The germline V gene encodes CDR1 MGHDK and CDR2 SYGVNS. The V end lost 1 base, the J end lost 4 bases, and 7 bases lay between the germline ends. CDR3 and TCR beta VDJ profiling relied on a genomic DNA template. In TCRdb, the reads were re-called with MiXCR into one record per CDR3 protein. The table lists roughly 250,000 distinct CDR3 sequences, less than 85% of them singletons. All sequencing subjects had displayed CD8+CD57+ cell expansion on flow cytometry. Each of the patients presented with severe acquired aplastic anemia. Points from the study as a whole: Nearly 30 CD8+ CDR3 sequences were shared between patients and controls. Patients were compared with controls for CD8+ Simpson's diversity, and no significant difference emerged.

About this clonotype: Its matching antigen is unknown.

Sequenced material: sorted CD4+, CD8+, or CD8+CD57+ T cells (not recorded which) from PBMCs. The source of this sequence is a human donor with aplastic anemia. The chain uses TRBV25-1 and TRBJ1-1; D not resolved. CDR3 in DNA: TGTGCCAGCAGTGAATCAGGTAGCACTGAAGCTTTCTTT. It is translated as CASSESGSTEAFF.